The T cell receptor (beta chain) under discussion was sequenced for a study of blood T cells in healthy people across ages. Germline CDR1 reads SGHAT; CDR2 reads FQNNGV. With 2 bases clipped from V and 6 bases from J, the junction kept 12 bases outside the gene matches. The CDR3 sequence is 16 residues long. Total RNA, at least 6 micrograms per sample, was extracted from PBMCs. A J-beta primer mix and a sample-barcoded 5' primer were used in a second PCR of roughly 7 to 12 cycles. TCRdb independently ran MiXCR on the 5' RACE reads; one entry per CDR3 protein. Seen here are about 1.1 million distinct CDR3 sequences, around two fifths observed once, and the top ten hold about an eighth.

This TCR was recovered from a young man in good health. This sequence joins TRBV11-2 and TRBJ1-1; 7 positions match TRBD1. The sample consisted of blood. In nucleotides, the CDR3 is TGTGCCAGCAGCTTACTTATGTCCGACAGGGCAGCTGAAGCTTTCTTT. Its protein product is CASSLLMSDRAAEAFF.